The source of this T cell receptor (beta chain) is a study of Graves' ophthalmopathy and Graves' hyperthyroidism. Turning to the study itself: Researchers obtained peripheral blood at initial diagnosis, before any treatment had begun.

Many counts were recorded for this clonotype. One end of the junction is discordant with germline, which a read error may explain. Patients were excluded if they had other autoimmune diseases or uncontrolled infections, and likewise if pregnancy or lactation applied. Amplification from RNA transcripts yielded the TCR beta CDR3 regions. First-round RT-PCR with HTBI primers preceded a second-round multiplex PCR. TCRdb used MiXCR to reprocess the multiplex PCR reads, holding one entry per CDR3 protein. The sample has some 200,000 distinct CDR3 sequences; 29% are singletons. The CDR3 loop spans 14 amino acids. The V gene's germline CDR1 is DFQATT and CDR2 SNEGSKA (reference sequence).

The chain links TRBV20-1 to TRBJ2-7; possible D gene TRBD2, 6 bases. Sequencing was carried out using peripheral blood. The receptor's source is a man in his forties or fifties with Graves' ophthalmopathy. Here the CDR3 reads CSARDPRGTYEQHF. CDR3 bases: TGCAGTGCTAGAGATCCGCGCGGGACCTACGAGCAGCACTTC.